This entry is about one T cell receptor beta chain. Its antigen is not identified. This sample stems from a study of cytomegalovirus exposure and HLA in healthy donors. PCR employed 60 Vbeta and 13 Jbeta primers. This table comes from immunoSEQ multiplex PCR, and its TCRdb copy is limited to in-frame clones, with some not included. The sample lists some 150,000 clones; approximately 76% were seen once. The CDR3 has 16 residues. The V gene end was trimmed by 2 bases and the J gene end by 0 bases; junction bases not matched to a gene: 6. Germline CDR1 reads SGHTA; CDR2 reads FQGNSA. Whole-study results and caveats: Later findings reportedly placed an Asian-associated ancestry cluster below the roughly 660-donor mean for N-insertions.

The sequenced material came from PBMCs. The TCR was taken from a man aged 55 to 70 in good health and CMV-seronegative. The rearrangement uses TRBV7-2 and TRBJ2-5; 7 bases are a match to TRBD1. The CDR3: CASSLYRGQYQETQYF. In nucleotides, the CDR3 is TGTGCCAGCAGCTTATATAGGGGACAGTACCAAGAGACCCAGTACTTC. Full variable domain (missing parts from reference TRBV7-2 and TRBJ2-5): GAGVSQSPSNKVTEKGKDVELRCDPISGHTALYWYRQSLGQGLEFLIYFQGNSAPDKSGLPSDRFSAERTGGSVSTLTIQRTQQEDSAVYLCASSLYRGQYQETQYFGPGTRLLVL.